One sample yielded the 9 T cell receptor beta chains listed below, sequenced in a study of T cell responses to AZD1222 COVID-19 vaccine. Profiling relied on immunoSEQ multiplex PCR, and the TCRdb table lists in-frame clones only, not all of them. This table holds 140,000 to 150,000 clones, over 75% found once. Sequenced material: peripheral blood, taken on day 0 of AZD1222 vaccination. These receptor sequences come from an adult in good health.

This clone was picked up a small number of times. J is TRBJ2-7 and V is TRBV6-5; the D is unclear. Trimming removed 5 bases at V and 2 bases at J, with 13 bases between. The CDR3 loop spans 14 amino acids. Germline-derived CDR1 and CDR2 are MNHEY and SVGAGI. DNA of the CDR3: TGTGCCAGCAGTATCGACCAGCTTACCTACGAGCAGTACTTC. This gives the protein CASSIDQLTYEQYF.

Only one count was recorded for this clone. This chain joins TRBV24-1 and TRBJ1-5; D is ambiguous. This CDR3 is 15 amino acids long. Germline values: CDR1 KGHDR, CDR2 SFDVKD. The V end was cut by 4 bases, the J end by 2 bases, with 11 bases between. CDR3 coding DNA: TGTGCCACCAGTGAATCCCTCGGGGGCAATCAGCCCCAGCATTTT. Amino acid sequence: CATSESLGGNQPQHF.

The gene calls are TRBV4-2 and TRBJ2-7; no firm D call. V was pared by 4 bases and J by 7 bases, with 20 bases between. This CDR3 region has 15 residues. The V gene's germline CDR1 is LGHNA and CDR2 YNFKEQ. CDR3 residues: CASSLSRGPQWEQYF. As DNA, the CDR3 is TGTGCCAGCAGCCTGAGCCGTGGGCCCCAGTGGGAGCAGTACTTC.

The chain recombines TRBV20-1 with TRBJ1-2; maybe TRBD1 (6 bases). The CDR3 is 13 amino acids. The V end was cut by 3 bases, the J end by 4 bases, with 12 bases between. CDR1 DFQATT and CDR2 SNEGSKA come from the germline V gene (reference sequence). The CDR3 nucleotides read TGCAGTGCTAGTGCGGACAGTGCCTATGGCTACACCTTC. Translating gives CSASADSAYGYTF.

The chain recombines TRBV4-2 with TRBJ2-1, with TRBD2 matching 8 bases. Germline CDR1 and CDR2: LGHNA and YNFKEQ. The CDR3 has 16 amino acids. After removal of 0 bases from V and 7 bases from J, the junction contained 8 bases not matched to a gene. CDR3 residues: CASSQEEAGVLNEQFF. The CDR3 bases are TGTGCCAGCAGCCAAGAGGAAGCGGGGGTTCTGAATGAGCAGTTCTTC.

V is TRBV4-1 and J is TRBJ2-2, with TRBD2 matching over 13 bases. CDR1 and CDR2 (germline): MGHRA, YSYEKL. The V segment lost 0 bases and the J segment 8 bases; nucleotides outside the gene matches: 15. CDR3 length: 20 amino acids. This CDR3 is CASSQDWTPGLAGWGGELFF. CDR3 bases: TGCGCCAGCAGCCAAGATTGGACCCCGGGACTAGCGGGGTGGGGAGGGGAGCTGTTTTTT.

CDR3 coding DNA: TGTGCCAGCAGCTCGGTACAGGGTGGCACTGAAGCTTTCTTT. It yields the protein CASSSVQGGTEAFF. The chain has TRBV7-9 and TRBJ1-1; the D gene is possibly TRBD1 (6 bases). The CDR3 is made up of 14 amino acids. Germline loops: CDR1 SEHNR, CDR2 FQNEAQ (reference sequence). Trimming took off 4 bases at V and 4 bases at J, with 13 bases between the two ends.

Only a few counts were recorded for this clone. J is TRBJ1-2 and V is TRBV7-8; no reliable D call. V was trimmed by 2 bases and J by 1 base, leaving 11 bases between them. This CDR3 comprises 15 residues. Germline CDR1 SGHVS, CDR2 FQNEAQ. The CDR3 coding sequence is TGTGCCAGCAGCTTAACCCGCAGTATTAACTATGGCTACACCTTC. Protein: CASSLTRSINYGYTF.

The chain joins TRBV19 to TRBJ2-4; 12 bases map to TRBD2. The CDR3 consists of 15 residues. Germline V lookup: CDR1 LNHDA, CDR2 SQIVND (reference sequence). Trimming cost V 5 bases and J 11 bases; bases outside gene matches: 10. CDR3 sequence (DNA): TGTGCCAGTAGTCCTTTACTAGCGGGAGGTGTGGTTCAGTACTTC. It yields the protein CASSPLLAGGVVQYF.